A single sample is the source of the 19 T cell receptor beta chains below, sequenced in a study of blood T cell repertoires in COVID-19. Repertoires were generated with immunoSEQ multiplex PCR, while TCRdb's copy carries only in-frame clones and drops some. This table holds approximately 40,000 clones, approximately 91% found once. Sequencing was done on a sample of peripheral blood. The receptors originated from a human donor in a cohort sampled during active COVID-19.

The chain couples TRBV10-3 to TRBJ2-2; D might be TRBD1 (5 bases). V was trimmed by 8 bases and J by 2 bases, leaving 9 bases between them. This CDR3 has 13 residues. The germline gives CDR1 ENHRY, CDR2 SYGVKD. As DNA, the CDR3 is TGTGCCATCGGTGGGGCAAACACCGGGGAGCTGTTTTTT. It specifies CAIGGANTGELFF.

The V call is TRBV3-1 (or the pseudogene TRBV3-2), the J call TRBJ1-1, with 7 bases fitting TRBD1. In germline, CDR1 is LGHDT, CDR2 YNNKEL (reference sequence). This CDR3 region has 12 residues. Germline trimming cut 5 bases from V and 6 bases from J; bases unmatched to any gene: 3. The CDR3 region is CASSSGGAEAFF. In DNA form, the CDR3 reads TGTGCCAGCAGCTCAGGGGGAGCTGAAGCTTTCTTT.

This rearrangement joins TRBV29-1 to TRBJ1-1, with TRBD1 matching over 10 bases. The V gene end was trimmed by 4 bases and the J gene end by 5 bases; junction bases not matched to a gene: 7. The CDR3 contains 14 residues. Germline CDR1 and CDR2: SQVTM and ANQGSEA. The CDR3 DNA reads as TGCAGCGTTGTAGGGGACAGGGGAGGAACTGAAGCTTTCTTT. Protein: CSVVGDRGGTEAFF.

V and J are TRBV21-1 and TRBJ2-2; the D call of TRBD1 is as the table states it, not checked on the DNA. TRBV21-1 is a pseudogene locus. The length of the CDR3 is 15 residues. CDR3: CASSRGRRNTGELFF. CDR3 bases: TGTGCCAGCAGCAGGGGCAGACGGAACACCGGGGAGCTGTTTTTT.

The V call is TRBV5-1, the J call TRBJ2-1; TRBD1 is a possible D gene (5 bases). With 0 bases removed from V and 4 bases from J, the gap between germline ends came to 8 bases. Germline V gene lookup returns CDR1 SGHRS and CDR2 YFSETQ. This CDR3 has 14 amino acids. The CDR3 sequence: CASSLGAGYNEQFF. In DNA form, the CDR3 reads TGCGCCAGCAGCTTGGGGGCAGGGTACAATGAGCAGTTCTTC.

V usage is TRBV6-5 and J usage is TRBJ1-1; D gene uncertain. The CDR3 is made up of 12 amino acids. V gave up 6 bases and J gave up 7 bases, with 12 bases separating them. The germline V gene encodes CDR1 MNHEY and CDR2 SVGAGI. In nucleotides, the CDR3 is TGTGCCAGCAGACTAGACGTAAGTGAAGCTTTCTTT. It codes for CASRLDVSEAFF.

The V gene is TRBV30, the J gene TRBJ1-3; 10 bases match TRBD1. The germline V gene encodes CDR1 GTSNPN and CDR2 SVGIG (reference sequence). The V and J ends lost 5 bases and 4 bases, in that order; junction bases with no gene match: 8. This CDR3 spans 15 amino acids. The CDR3 DNA sequence: TGTGCCTGGGACCCGGGACAGGGGCGCGGAAACACCATATATTTT. Amino acid sequence: CAWDPGQGRGNTIYF.

The rearrangement uses TRBV2 and TRBJ1-6, with 9 bases fitting TRBD1. J was trimmed by 6 bases and V by 4 bases; bases with no gene match: 4. This CDR3 is 15 amino acids long. Germline assignment: CDR1 SNHLY and CDR2 FYNNEI. As DNA, the CDR3 is TGTGCCAGCAGTGCTTTGGACAGGGGTAATTCACCCCTCCACTTT. Its protein product is CASSALDRGNSPLHF.

The chain has TRBV6-5 and TRBJ1-6; D may be TRBD1 (5 bases). This CDR3 region has 15 residues. The germline gives CDR1 MNHEY, CDR2 SVGAGI. Trimming removed 6 bases at V and 6 bases at J, with 15 bases between. The CDR3 bases are TGTGCCAGCAGAGCGGGAGGGGCCGTTAATTCACCCCTCCACTTT. Its protein is CASRAGGAVNSPLHF.

This clone was seen once. The chain combines TRBV3-1 (or the pseudogene TRBV3-2) with TRBJ1-6; D remains ambiguous. Deletions cut 3 bases from V and 8 bases from J, with 8 bases between. The CDR3 length is 13 residues. CDR1 and CDR2 (germline): LGHDT, YNNKEL (reference sequence). This CDR3 reads CASSHGADSPLHF. CDR3 bases: TGTGCCAGCAGCCATGGAGCAGATTCACCCCTCCACTTT.

The chain has TRBV28 and TRBJ2-5; D is possibly TRBD2 (6 bases). In germline, CDR1 is MDHEN, CDR2 SYDVKM. CDR3 length equals 17 residues. Trimming took off 5 bases at V and 0 bases at J, with 19 bases between the two ends. The CDR3 region has the DNA TGTGCCAGCAGTCCCCCGGACTATACCTCCGACCAAGAGACCCAGTACTTC. It encodes CASSPPDYTSDQETQYF.

This chain uses TRBV29-1 with TRBJ2-5; 7 bases fit TRBD2. With 5 bases clipped from V and 2 bases from J, the junction kept 14 bases outside the gene matches. The CDR3 is 16 amino acids. CDR1 is SQVTM, CDR2 ANQGSEA, per germline. CDR3 amino acids: CSVLAGEVLWQETQYF. The CDR3 DNA is TGCAGCGTTCTGGCGGGGGAGGTTTTGTGGCAAGAGACCCAGTACTTC.

The chain uses TRBV21-1 and TRBJ2-5; TRBD1, the table's D call, was not compared with the DNA. TRBV21-1 constitutes a pseudogene. The length of the CDR3 is 20 residues. The CDR3 region has the DNA TGTGCCAGCAGCAAAGAGGGATGCTGGGCTACAGGGGGATCTCAAGAGACCCAGTACTTC. This codes for CASSKEGCWATGGSQETQYF.

Remarks on this clone: An end of the junction does not agree with germline; a read error may underlie this. The rearrangement links TRBV29-1 to TRBJ2-7; unclear D gene. CDR1 and CDR2 from the germline V gene are SQVTM and ANQGSEA. The CDR3 consists of 12 residues. The CDR3 spells CSAESLTYEQYF. CDR3 in DNA: TGCAGCGCTGAATCCCTTACCTACGAGCAGTACTTC.

The chain uses TRBV6-5 and TRBJ2-7; 9 bases match TRBD1. The V and J ends lost 8 bases and 3 bases, in that order; junction bases with no gene match: 8. The germline V gene has CDR1 MNHEY and CDR2 SVGAGI. There are 14 residues in the CDR3. The CDR3 is CASQRGQGGYEQYF. The CDR3 DNA sequence: TGTGCCAGCCAGAGGGGACAGGGCGGCTACGAGCAGTACTTC.

The CDR3 DNA sequence: TGTGCCACCAGGGGGTCGGGGGGGTCGGAAAAACTGTTTTTT. This codes for CATRGSGGSEKLFF. J is TRBJ1-4 and V is TRBV10-3; the match to TRBD1 covers 7 bases. With 10 bases clipped from V and 8 bases from J, the junction kept 13 bases outside the gene matches. Looked up from germline, CDR1 is ENHRY and CDR2 is SYGVKD. The CDR3 sequence is 14 residues long.

J is TRBJ1-5 and V is TRBV27, with TRBD1 matching over 9 bases. The germline gives CDR1 MNHEY, CDR2 SMNVEV (reference sequence). The CDR3 has 18 amino acids. Unmatched junction bases numbered 9, after V lost 2 bases and J lost 1 base. CDR3 amino acids: CASSLAGRTGVSNQPQHF. The CDR3 DNA reads as TGTGCCAGCAGTTTAGCTGGGAGGACAGGGGTAAGCAATCAGCCCCAGCATTTT.

The chain links TRBV7-3 to TRBJ1-1; D remains ambiguous. Germline V gene data show CDR1 as SGHTA and CDR2 as FQGTGA. Trimming removed 5 bases at V and 1 base at J, with 8 bases between. CDR3 length: 13 residues. In DNA form, the CDR3 reads TGTGCCAGCAGCATCCAAAAGAACACTGAAGCTTTCTTT. Protein: CASSIQKNTEAFF.

The chain employs TRBV18 and TRBJ1-2; D is uncertain. Deletions cut 3 bases from V and 13 bases from J, with 21 bases between. This CDR3 is built from 14 residues. CDR1 and CDR2 from the germline V gene are KGHSH and LQKENI. The CDR3, as DNA: TGTGCCAGCTCACCCCTGGGCTCGACGGACCGGGGCACCTTC. This gives the protein CASSPLGSTDRGTF.